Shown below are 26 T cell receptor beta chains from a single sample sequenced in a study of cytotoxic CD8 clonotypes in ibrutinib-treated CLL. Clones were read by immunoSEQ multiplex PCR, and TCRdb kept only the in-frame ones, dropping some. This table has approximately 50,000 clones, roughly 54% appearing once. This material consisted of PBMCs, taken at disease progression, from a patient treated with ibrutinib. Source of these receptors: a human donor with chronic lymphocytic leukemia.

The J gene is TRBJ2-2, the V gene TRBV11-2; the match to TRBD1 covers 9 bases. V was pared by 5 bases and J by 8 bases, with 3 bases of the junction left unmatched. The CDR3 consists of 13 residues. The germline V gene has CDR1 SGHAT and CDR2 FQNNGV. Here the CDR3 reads CASSRDRDGELFF. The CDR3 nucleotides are TGTGCCAGCAGCAGGGACAGGGATGGGGAGCTGTTTTTT. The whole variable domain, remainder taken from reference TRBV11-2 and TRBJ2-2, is EAGVAQSPRYKIIEKRQSVAFWCNPISGHATLYWYQQILGQGPKLLIQFQNNGVVDDSQLPKDRFSAERLKGVDSTLKIQPAKLEDSAVYLCASSRDRDGELFFGEGSRLTVL.

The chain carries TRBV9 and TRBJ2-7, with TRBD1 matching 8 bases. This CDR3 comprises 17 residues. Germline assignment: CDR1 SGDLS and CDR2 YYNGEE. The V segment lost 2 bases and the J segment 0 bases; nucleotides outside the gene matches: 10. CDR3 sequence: CASSVAPGQASSYEQYF. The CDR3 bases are TGTGCCAGCAGCGTGGCCCCGGGACAGGCGAGCTCCTACGAGCAGTACTTC.

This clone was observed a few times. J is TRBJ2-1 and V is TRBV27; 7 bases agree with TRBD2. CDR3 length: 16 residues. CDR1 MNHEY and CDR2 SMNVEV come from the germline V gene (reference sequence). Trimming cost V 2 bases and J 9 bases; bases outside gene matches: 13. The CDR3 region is CASSLTSGTTAREQFF. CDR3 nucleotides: TGTGCCAGCAGTTTAACCTCCGGGACTACCGCCCGTGAGCAGTTCTTC.

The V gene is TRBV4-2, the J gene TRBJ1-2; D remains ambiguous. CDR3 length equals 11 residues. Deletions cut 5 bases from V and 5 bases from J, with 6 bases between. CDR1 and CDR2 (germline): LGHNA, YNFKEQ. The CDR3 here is CASSETYGYTF. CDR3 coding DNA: TGTGCCAGCAGCGAGACTTATGGCTACACCTTC.

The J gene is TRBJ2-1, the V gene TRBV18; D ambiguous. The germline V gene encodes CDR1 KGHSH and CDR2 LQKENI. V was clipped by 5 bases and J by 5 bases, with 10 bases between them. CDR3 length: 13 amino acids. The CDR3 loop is CASSMTLNNEQFF. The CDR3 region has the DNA TGTGCCAGCTCAATGACCTTGAACAATGAGCAGTTCTTC.

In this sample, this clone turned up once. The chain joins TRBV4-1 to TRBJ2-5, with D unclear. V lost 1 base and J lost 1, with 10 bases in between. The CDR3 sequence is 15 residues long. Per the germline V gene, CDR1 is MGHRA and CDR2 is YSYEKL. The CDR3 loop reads CASSQGVSTQETQYF. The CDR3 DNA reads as TGCGCCAGCAGCCAAGGGGTCAGTACCCAAGAGACCCAGTACTTC.

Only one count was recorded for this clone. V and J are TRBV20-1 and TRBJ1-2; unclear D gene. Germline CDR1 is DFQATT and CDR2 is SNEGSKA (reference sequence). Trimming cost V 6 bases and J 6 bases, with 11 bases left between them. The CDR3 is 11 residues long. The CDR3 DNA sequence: TGCAGTGCCAGAAGGGTCGATGGCTACACCTTC. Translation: CSARRVDGYTF.

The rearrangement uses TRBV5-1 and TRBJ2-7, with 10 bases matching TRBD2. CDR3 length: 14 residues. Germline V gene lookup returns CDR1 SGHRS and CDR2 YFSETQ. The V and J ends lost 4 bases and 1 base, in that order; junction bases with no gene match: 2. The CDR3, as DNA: TGCGCCAGCAGCGAGACTAGCGGGTCCTACGAGCAGTACTTC. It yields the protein CASSETSGSYEQYF.

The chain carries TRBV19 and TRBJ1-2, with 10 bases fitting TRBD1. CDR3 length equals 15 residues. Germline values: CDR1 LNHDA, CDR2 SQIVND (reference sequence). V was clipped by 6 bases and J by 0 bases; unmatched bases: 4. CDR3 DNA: TGTGCCAGTAGCGACAGGGGGCGGACTAACTATGGCTACACCTTC. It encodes CASSDRGRTNYGYTF.

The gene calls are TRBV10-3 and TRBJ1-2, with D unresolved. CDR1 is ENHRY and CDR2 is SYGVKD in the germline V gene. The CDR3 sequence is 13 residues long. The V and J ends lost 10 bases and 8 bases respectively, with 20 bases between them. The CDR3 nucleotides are TGTGCCACCGGAGCCCAGATCGGCGAGGGCTACACCTTC. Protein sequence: CATGAQIGEGYTF.

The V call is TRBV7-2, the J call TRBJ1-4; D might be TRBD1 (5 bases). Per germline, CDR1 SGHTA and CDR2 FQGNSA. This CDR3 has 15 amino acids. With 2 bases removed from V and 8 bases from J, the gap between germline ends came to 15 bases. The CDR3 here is CASSLFFGAVEKLFF. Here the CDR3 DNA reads TGTGCCAGCAGCTTATTTTTCGGGGCAGTAGAAAAACTGTTTTTT.

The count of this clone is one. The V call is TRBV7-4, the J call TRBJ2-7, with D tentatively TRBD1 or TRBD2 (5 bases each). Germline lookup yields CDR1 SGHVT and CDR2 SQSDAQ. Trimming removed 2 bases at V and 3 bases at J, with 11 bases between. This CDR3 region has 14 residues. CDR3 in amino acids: CASSLQGTGYEQYF. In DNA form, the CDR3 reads TGTGCCAGCAGCTTACAAGGGACGGGCTACGAGCAGTACTTC.

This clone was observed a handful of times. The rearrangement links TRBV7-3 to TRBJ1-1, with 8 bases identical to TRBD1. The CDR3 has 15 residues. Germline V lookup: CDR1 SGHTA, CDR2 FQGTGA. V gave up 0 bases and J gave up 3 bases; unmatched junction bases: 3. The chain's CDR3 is CASSLTTGAYTEAFF. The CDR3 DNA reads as TGTGCCAGCAGCTTAACGACAGGGGCTTACACTGAAGCTTTCTTT.

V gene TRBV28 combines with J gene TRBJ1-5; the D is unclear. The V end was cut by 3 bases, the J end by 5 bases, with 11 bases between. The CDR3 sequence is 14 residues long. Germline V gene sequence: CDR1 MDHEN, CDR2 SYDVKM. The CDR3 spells CASSFVQIDQPQHF. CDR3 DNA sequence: TGTGCCAGCAGTTTCGTACAGATCGATCAGCCCCAGCATTTT.

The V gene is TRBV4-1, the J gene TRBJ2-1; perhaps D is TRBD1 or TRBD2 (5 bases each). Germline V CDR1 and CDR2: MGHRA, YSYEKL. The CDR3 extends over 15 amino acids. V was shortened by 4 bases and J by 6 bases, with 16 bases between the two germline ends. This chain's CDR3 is CASSLKRGALNEQFF. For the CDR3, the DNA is TGCGCCAGCAGCCTGAAGCGAGGGGCACTCAATGAGCAGTTCTTC.

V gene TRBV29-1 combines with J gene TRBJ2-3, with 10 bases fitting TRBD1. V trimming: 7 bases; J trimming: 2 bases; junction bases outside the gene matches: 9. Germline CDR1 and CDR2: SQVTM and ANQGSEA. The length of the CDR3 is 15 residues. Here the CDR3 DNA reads TGCAGCGAGAAGCCGGGACAGGGGTACACAGATACGCAGTATTTT. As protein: CSEKPGQGYTDTQYF.

CDR3 sequence: CASSYSIGTGGGEQYF. CDR3 sequence (DNA): TGTGCCAGCAGTTACTCGATCGGGACAGGGGGTGGCGAGCAGTACTTC. J is TRBJ2-7 and V is TRBV6-5, with 11 bases lining up with TRBD1. Germline values: CDR1 MNHEY, CDR2 SVGAGI. The CDR3 has 16 residues. Germline trimming cut 0 bases from V and 6 bases from J; bases unmatched to any gene: 7.

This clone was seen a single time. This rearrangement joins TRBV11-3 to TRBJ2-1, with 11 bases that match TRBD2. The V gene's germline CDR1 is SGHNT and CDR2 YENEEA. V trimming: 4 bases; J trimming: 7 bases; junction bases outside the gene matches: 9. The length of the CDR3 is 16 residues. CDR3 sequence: CASSWPGLAGGNEQFF. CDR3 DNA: TGTGCCAGCAGCTGGCCCGGACTAGCGGGCGGGAATGAGCAGTTCTTC.

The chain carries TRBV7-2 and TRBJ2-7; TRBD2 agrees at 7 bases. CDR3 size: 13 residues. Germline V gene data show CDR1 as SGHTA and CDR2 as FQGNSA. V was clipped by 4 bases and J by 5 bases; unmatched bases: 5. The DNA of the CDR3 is TGTGCCAGCAGCTGGGGGGGTTCTGACGAGCAGTACTTC. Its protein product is CASSWGGSDEQYF.

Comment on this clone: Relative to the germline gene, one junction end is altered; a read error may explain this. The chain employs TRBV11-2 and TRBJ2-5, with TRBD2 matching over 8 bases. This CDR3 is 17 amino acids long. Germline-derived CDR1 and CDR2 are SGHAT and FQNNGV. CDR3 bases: TGTGCCAGCAGCCGCATCGCCGGGACTAGTATTCAAGGGACCCAGTACTTC. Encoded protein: CASSRIAGTSIQGTQYF.

The CDR3 reads CASLRTEAFF. The CDR3 DNA sequence: TGTGCCAGCCTGCGGACTGAAGCTTTCTTT. The chain couples TRBV27 to TRBJ1-1; unclear D gene. The CDR3 contains 10 residues. In germline, CDR1 is MNHEY, CDR2 SMNVEV (reference sequence). Trimming cost V 8 bases and J 5 bases, with 6 bases left between them.

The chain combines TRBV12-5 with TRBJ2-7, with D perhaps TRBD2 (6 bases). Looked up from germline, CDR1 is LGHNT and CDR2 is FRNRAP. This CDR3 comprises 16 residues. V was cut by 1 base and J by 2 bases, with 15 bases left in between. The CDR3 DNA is TGTGCTAGTGGTTTGGACCGGGGGACCTCCCCCTACGAGCAGTACTTC. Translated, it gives CASGLDRGTSPYEQYF. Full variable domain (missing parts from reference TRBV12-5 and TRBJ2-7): DARVTQTPRHKVTEMGQEVTMRCQPILGHNTVFWYRQTMMQGLELLAYFRNRAPLDDSGMPKDRFSAEMPDATLATLKIQPSEPRDSAVYFCASGLDRGTSPYEQYFGPGTRLTVT.

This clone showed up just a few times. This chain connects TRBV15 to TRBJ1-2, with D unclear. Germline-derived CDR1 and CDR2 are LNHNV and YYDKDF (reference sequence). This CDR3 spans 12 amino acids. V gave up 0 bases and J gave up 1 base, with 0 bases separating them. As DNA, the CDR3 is TGTGCCACCAGCAGAGATAACTATGGCTACACCTTC. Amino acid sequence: CATSRDNYGYTF. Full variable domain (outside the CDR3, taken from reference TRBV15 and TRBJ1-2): DAMVIQNPRYQVTQFGKPVTLSCSQTLNHNVMYWYQQKSSQAPKLLFHYYDKDFNNEADTPDNFQSRRPNTSFCFLDIRSPGLGDTAMYLCATSRDNYGYTFGSGTRLTVV.

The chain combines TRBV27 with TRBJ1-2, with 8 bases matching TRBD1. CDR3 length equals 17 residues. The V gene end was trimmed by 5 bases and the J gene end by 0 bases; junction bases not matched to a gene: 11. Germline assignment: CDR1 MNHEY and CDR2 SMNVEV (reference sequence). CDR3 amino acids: CASSPTGALWSNYGYTF. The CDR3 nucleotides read TGTGCCAGCAGTCCGACAGGGGCCCTCTGGTCTAACTATGGCTACACCTTC.

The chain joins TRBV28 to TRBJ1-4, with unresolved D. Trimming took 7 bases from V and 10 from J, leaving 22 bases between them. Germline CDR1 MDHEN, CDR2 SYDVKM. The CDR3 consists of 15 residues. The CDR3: CASNPPGSSRGKLFF. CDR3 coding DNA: TGTGCCAGCAACCCCCCCGGATCCTCTCGGGGAAAACTGTTTTTT.

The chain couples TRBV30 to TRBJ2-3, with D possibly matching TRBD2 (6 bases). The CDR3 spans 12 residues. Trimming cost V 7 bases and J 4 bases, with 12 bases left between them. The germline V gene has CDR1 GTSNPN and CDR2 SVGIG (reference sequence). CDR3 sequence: CAYSSGADTQYF. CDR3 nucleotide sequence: TGTGCCTATAGTAGCGGAGCAGATACGCAGTATTTT.